Below, 26 T cell receptor beta chains from the same sample are listed, as sequenced in a study of blood T cell repertoires in COVID-19. The assay was immunoSEQ multiplex PCR, and TCRdb's table has in-frame clones only and misses some. The profile covers about 230,000 clones, with under 90% appearing a single time and 11% taken by the ten largest. The specimen sequenced was peripheral blood. Source of these receptors: a man in his fifties or sixties with COVID-19, enrolled during active disease.

The V call is TRBV20-1, the J call TRBJ1-5; no clear D gene. CDR1 and CDR2 (germline): DFQATT, SNEGSKA (reference sequence). This CDR3 has 15 amino acids. V was clipped by 3 bases and J by 4 bases, with 16 bases between them. CDR3 loop: CSASRSAGSNQPQHF. The CDR3, as DNA: TGCAGTGCTAGTCGCTCCGCAGGCTCAAATCAGCCCCAGCATTTT.

V is TRBV6-6 and J is TRBJ2-7; 8 nucleotides line up with TRBD1. Germline trimming cut 4 bases from V and 1 base from J; bases unmatched to any gene: 9. The CDR3 sequence is 16 residues long. Per germline, CDR1 MNHNY and CDR2 SVGAGI (reference sequence). The CDR3 here is CASSSRDRGPSYEQYF. CDR3 nucleotide sequence: TGTGCCAGCAGTTCCAGAGACAGGGGACCTTCCTACGAGCAGTACTTC.

The V call is TRBV7-9, the J call TRBJ1-5; D perhaps matches TRBD1 (5 bases). CDR1 and CDR2 from the germline V gene are SEHNR and FQNEAQ (reference sequence). The length of the CDR3 is 13 residues. V was pared by 4 bases and J by 5 bases, with 9 bases between. CDR3 protein: CASSSGADQPQHF. The DNA for the CDR3 is TGTGCCAGCAGCTCTGGGGCCGATCAGCCCCAGCATTTT. The full variable domain, in which reference TRBV7-9 and TRBJ1-5 provide the parts outside the CDR3, is DTGVSQNPRHKITKRGQNVTFRCDPISEHNRLYWYRQTLGQGPEFLTYFQNEAQLEKSRLLSDRFSAERPKGSFSTLEIQRTEQGDSAMYLCASSSGADQPQHFGDGTRLSIL.

The V call is TRBV7-2, the J call TRBJ2-1; 10 bases line up with TRBD2. V shed 1 base and J 8 bases; nucleotides not matched to a gene: 5. The CDR3 contains 15 residues. Germline loops: CDR1 SGHTA, CDR2 FQGNSA. CDR3 in DNA: TGTGCCAGCAGCTTAGAACTAGCGGGGAGCCATGAGCAGTTCTTC. It is translated as CASSLELAGSHEQFF. The entire variable domain, with the rest obtained from reference TRBV7-2 and TRBJ2-1, is as follows: GAGVSQSPSNKVTEKGKDVELRCDPISGHTALYWYRQSLGQGLEFLIYFQGNSAPDKSGLPSDRFSAERTGGSVSTLTIQRTQQEDSAVYLCASSLELAGSHEQFFGPGTRLTVL.

The chain recombines TRBV18 with TRBJ2-1; TRBD2 matches 12 bases. The CDR3 is made up of 14 amino acids. With 8 bases clipped from V and 6 bases from J, the junction kept 5 bases outside the gene matches. Germline CDR1 reads KGHSH; CDR2 reads LQKENI. CDR3 residues: CASASSGGGNEQFF. The CDR3 coding sequence is TGTGCCAGCGCATCTAGCGGGGGGGGCAATGAGCAGTTCTTC.

V usage is TRBV11-2 and J usage is TRBJ2-6; maybe TRBD1 (6 bases). This CDR3 region has 19 residues. Germline-derived CDR1 and CDR2 are SGHAT and FQNNGV. V was pared by 5 bases and J by 1 base, with 21 bases between. The CDR3 nucleotides are TGTGCCAGCAGCACACCTCTAACGAGAGGGGGTTCTGGGGCCAACGTCCTGACTTTC. Amino acid sequence: CASSTPLTRGGSGANVLTF.

The J gene is TRBJ1-2, the V gene TRBV6-5; 9 bases match TRBD1. There are 14 residues in the CDR3. V lost 5 bases to trimming and J lost 2 bases; unmatched junction nucleotides: 3. The germline V gene encodes CDR1 MNHEY and CDR2 SVGAGI. The CDR3 DNA reads as TGTGCCAGCAGTATTGGACAGGGGAACTATGGCTACACCTTC. Translation gives CASSIGQGNYGYTF.

The V gene is TRBV7-2, the J gene TRBJ1-2, with 8 positions matching TRBD1. The CDR3 extends over 15 amino acids. Trimming took 1 base from V and 8 from J; bases not matched to a gene: 9. Germline-derived CDR1 and CDR2 are SGHTA and FQGNSA. The CDR3 spells CASSLDTGGMGGYTF. The CDR3 nucleotides read TGTGCCAGCAGCTTAGATACAGGGGGTATGGGGGGCTACACCTTC.

This chain links TRBV24-1 with TRBJ1-1; maybe TRBD1 (6 bases). V was clipped by 8 bases and J by 0 bases, with 9 bases between them. CDR3 size: 13 residues. Germline assignment: CDR1 KGHDR and CDR2 SFDVKD. CDR3 loop: CATTDRMNTEAFF. DNA for the CDR3: TGTGCCACCACAGACAGGATGAACACTGAAGCTTTCTTT.

The chain is built from TRBV6-2 or TRBV6-3 and TRBJ2-1, with 7 bases that match TRBD2. This CDR3 is 18 amino acids long. V lost 0 bases, J lost 0 bases, and 8 bases stayed unmatched. Germline assignment: CDR1 MNHEY and CDR2 SVGEGT. Here the CDR3 DNA reads TGTGCCAGCAGTTACTCTTTGACGGGGGGTCACTCCTACAATGAGCAGTTCTTC. The encoded protein is CASSYSLTGGHSYNEQFF.

The rearrangement links TRBV12-3 or TRBV12-4 to TRBJ2-7; TRBD1 might be the D (5 bases). This CDR3 has 12 residues. V gave up 8 bases and J gave up 2 bases, with 10 bases separating them. The CDR3 region has the DNA TGTGCCAGCGGACATTTAGCCTACGAGCAGTACTTC. Protein sequence: CASGHLAYEQYF.

The chain joins TRBV7-8 to TRBJ1-4, with 10 bases fitting TRBD1. This CDR3 is built from 16 residues. Trimming cost V 1 base and J 7 bases; bases outside gene matches: 6. Per the germline V gene, CDR1 is SGHVS and CDR2 is FQNEAQ. CDR3: CASSLVYDRGLEKLFF. CDR3 DNA: TGTGCCAGCAGCTTAGTGTATGACAGGGGGCTTGAAAAACTGTTTTTT.

This clone appeared a single time. V usage is TRBV29-1 and J usage is TRBJ1-2, with 9 bases that match TRBD1. With 6 bases clipped from V and 7 bases from J, the junction kept 15 bases outside the gene matches. The germline CDR1 and CDR2 sequences are SQVTM and ANQGSEA. CDR3 size: 15 residues. This CDR3 reads CSVEGGQGPLGGYTF. The CDR3 bases are TGCAGCGTCGAGGGGGGACAGGGACCCCTCGGTGGCTACACCTTC.

The chain combines TRBV6-2 or TRBV6-3 with TRBJ1-2, with 7 nucleotides matching TRBD1. Germline lookup yields CDR1 MNHEY and CDR2 SVGEGT. V lost 8 bases to trimming and J lost 2 bases; unmatched junction nucleotides: 8. The CDR3 covers 14 residues. The CDR3 loop reads CASGSGTANYGYTF. Written as DNA, the CDR3 is TGTGCCAGCGGTTCCGGGACAGCCAACTATGGCTACACCTTC.

The genes are TRBV10-2 and TRBJ2-7, with 9 nucleotides matching TRBD1. From germline, CDR1 is WSHSY and CDR2 SAAADI. This CDR3 comprises 13 residues. The V gene end was trimmed by 5 bases and the J gene end by 2 bases; junction bases not matched to a gene: 1. CDR3 in DNA: TGCGCCAGCAGTCGACAGGGGGCCTACGAGCAGTACTTC. The encoded protein is CASSRQGAYEQYF.

This chain links TRBV7-2 with TRBJ2-1; 8 bases match TRBD2. The CDR3 spans 15 residues. Germline V CDR1 and CDR2: SGHTA, FQGNSA. V lost 2 bases, J lost 9 bases, and 9 bases stayed unmatched. CDR3 nucleotide sequence: TGTGCCAGCAGCTTACGAGGCGGTAGCGGGACTGAGCAGTTCTTC. This gives the protein CASSLRGGSGTEQFF.

The V and J genes are TRBV10-3 and TRBJ2-1; 8 bases match TRBD2. CDR1 is ENHRY and CDR2 is SYGVKD in the germline V gene. CDR3 length: 17 amino acids. V lost 6 bases and J lost 6; bases outside the gene matches: 16. The CDR3 is CAISPSVRGGLGNEQFF. CDR3 in DNA: TGTGCCATCAGCCCCTCTGTCCGGGGGGGCCTTGGCAATGAGCAGTTCTTC.

The chain recombines TRBV10-1 with TRBJ2-3; 9 bases match TRBD1. With 6 bases clipped from V and 2 bases from J, the junction kept 18 bases outside the gene matches. CDR1 WNHNN and CDR2 SYGVQD come from the germline V gene (reference sequence). The CDR3 is 19 amino acids. The DNA for the CDR3 is TGCGCCAGCAGCACCGGGACAGGGTCTGTGTCAGAGGTCACAGATACGCAGTATTTT. The encoded protein is CASSTGTGSVSEVTDTQYF.

This chain uses TRBV5-5 with TRBJ2-7; D might be TRBD1 (5 bases). Germline lookup yields CDR1 SGHKS and CDR2 YYEKEE (reference sequence). The CDR3 is made up of 13 amino acids. Trimming pared 4 bases from V and 2 bases from J, leaving 10 bases between. CDR3 region: CASSNDRPYEQYF. As DNA, the CDR3 is TGTGCCAGCAGCAACGACAGACCCTACGAGCAGTACTTC.

This chain links TRBV24-1 with TRBJ2-5, with TRBD1 matching over 7 bases. CDR1 and CDR2 (germline): KGHDR, SFDVKD. The J segment lost 2 bases and the V segment lost 3 bases, leaving 5 bases of the junction unmatched. This CDR3 has 15 residues. The CDR3 is CATSDQSTGQETQYF. The CDR3 DNA follows: TGTGCCACCAGTGATCAGTCGACAGGGCAAGAGACCCAGTACTTC.

Only a few counts were recorded for this clone. The chain combines TRBV6-5 with TRBJ2-5, with D possibly TRBD2 on 5 matching bases. Germline CDR1 and CDR2: MNHEY and SVGAGI. This CDR3 comprises 15 residues. The germline V and J ends were trimmed by 6 bases and 5 bases, with 19 bases remaining between them. The CDR3 protein is CASRPRRLAQETQYF. CDR3 nucleotides: TGTGCCAGCAGACCCCGGAGGTTGGCCCAGGAGACCCAGTACTTC.

V usage is TRBV3-1 (or the pseudogene TRBV3-2) and J usage is TRBJ2-7, with TRBD2 matching 7 bases. The trim removed 3 bases at V and 2 bases at J, leaving 13 bases unmatched. The CDR3 runs 17 residues. The germline gives CDR1 LGHDT, CDR2 YNNKEL (reference sequence). The CDR3 sequence: CASSQSGGRGPPYEQYF. The CDR3 nucleotides are TGTGCCAGCAGCCAGTCCGGTGGGAGGGGACCCCCCTACGAGCAGTACTTC.

J is TRBJ2-2 and V is TRBV7-9, with 9 positions matching TRBD1. The CDR3 covers 16 residues. V trimming: 1 base; J trimming: 2 bases; junction bases outside the gene matches: 2. Looked up from germline, CDR1 is SEHNR and CDR2 is FQNEAQ (reference sequence). In nucleotides, the CDR3 is TGTGCCAGCAGCTTAGTCACAGGGGGCAACACCGGGGAGCTGTTTTTT. It translates to CASSLVTGGNTGELFF.

The chain links TRBV27 to TRBJ2-2; tentatively, D is TRBD2 (5 bases). Germline assignment: CDR1 MNHEY and CDR2 SMNVEV (reference sequence). Deletions cut 2 bases from V and 2 bases from J, with 6 bases between. This CDR3 has 14 residues. As DNA, the CDR3 is TGTGCCAGCAGTTTACCGGGAAACACCGGGGAGCTGTTTTTT. It is translated as CASSLPGNTGELFF.

This chain's CDR3 is CASSSGLRYEQYF. CDR3 bases: TGTGCCAGCAGCTCGGGACTGCGCTACGAGCAGTACTTC. The J gene is TRBJ2-7, the V gene TRBV7-9, with D tentatively TRBD2 (6 bases). The CDR3 runs to 13 residues. Between the trimmed V and J ends, which lost 4 bases and 3 bases, there was a span of 10 bases. The V gene's germline CDR1 is SEHNR and CDR2 FQNEAQ (reference sequence).

The table lists this clone with a few counts. The gene calls are TRBV18 and TRBJ2-7; D unresolved. V lost 6 bases and J lost 2, with 8 bases in between. Germline values: CDR1 KGHSH, CDR2 LQKENI. The CDR3 covers 12 residues. The CDR3 nucleotides read TGTGCCAGCTCGCAGACAACCTACGAGCAGTACTTC. This codes for CASSQTTYEQYF.